This entry lists 15 T cell receptor beta chains sequenced from one sample in a study of T-cell memory formation after mild COVID-19. TCRdb re-called the 5' RACE reads with MiXCR, one entry per CDR3 protein. Among hundreds of thousands of distinct CDR3 sequences, approximately 18% were seen once, and the ten largest hold approximately 13%. What was sequenced was PBMCs or a T cell subset sorted from them (not recorded which). The receptors were sampled from an adult woman who had mild COVID-19 (a few samples of this study predate the infection). Cell type and time point are not known.

The V and J genes are TRBV12-3 or TRBV12-4 and TRBJ2-7; 9 nucleotides match TRBD1. The CDR3 consists of 16 residues. Trimming cost V 6 bases and J 4 bases; bases outside gene matches: 13. The CDR3 loop reads CASRREPGQGRYEQYF. The CDR3 nucleotides are TGTGCCAGCAGACGAGAACCGGGACAGGGACGATACGAGCAGTACTTC.

The rearrangement joins TRBV7-6 to TRBJ2-1; a possible D gene is TRBD2 (7 bases). Germline loops: CDR1 SGHVS, CDR2 FNYEAQ. Trimming cost V 3 bases and J 9 bases, with 18 bases left between them. The CDR3 extends over 15 amino acids. Here the CDR3 DNA reads TGTGCCAGCAGCTTTAACGGGGAGGGGGTCACTGAGCAGTTCTTC. Translation gives CASSFNGEGVTEQFF.

The chain uses TRBV7-8 and TRBJ2-3; 7 bases map to TRBD2. V was pared by 0 bases and J by 0 bases, with 15 bases of the junction left unmatched. The CDR3 has 20 residues. The germline gives CDR1 SGHVS, CDR2 FQNEAQ. The CDR3 here is CASSLARFPAGTKSTDTQYF. CDR3 DNA sequence: TGTGCCAGCAGCTTAGCGCGATTTCCAGCCGGGACTAAAAGCACAGATACGCAGTATTTT.

The rearrangement links TRBV3-1 to TRBJ1-5; TRBD1 matches 7 bases. Germline V CDR1 and CDR2: LGHDT, YNNKEL (reference sequence). The ends lost 5 bases at V and 4 bases at J; junction bases unmatched: 2. This CDR3 comprises 13 residues. DNA of the CDR3: TGTGCCAGCAGCTGGACAGGAAATCAGCCCCAGCATTTT. This encodes CASSWTGNQPQHF.

The chain recombines TRBV9 with TRBJ1-4; 9 nucleotides agree with TRBD1. The V gene's germline CDR1 is SGDLS and CDR2 YYNGEE. V lost 3 bases to trimming and J lost 8 bases; unmatched junction nucleotides: 5. The CDR3 consists of 14 residues. Written as DNA, the CDR3 is TGTGCCAGCAGCGAGGGGACAGGGCCCGAAAAACTGTTTTTT. Encoded protein: CASSEGTGPEKLFF.

The chain has TRBV12-3 or TRBV12-4 and TRBJ1-1; D perhaps matches TRBD1 (5 bases). The V gene lost 6 bases and the J gene lost 5 bases, with 19 bases spanning the gap. The CDR3 length is 15 residues. CDR3 bases: TGTGCCAGCAGAAAGGACTTTCAGGGCGAGACTGAAGCTTTCTTT. Encoded protein: CASRKDFQGETEAFF.

The sample holds a few counts of this clonotype. This sequence joins TRBV7-6 and TRBJ2-5; TRBD2 aligns across 7 bases. Germline CDR1 and CDR2: SGHVS and FNYEAQ. Trimming at V came to 2 bases and at J to 2 bases, leaving 5 bases not matched to a gene. CDR3 length: 15 amino acids. The CDR3 nucleotides read TGTGCCAGCAGCTTACCATGGACTAGACAAGAGACCCAGTACTTC. Protein sequence: CASSLPWTRQETQYF.

This clonotype was seen more than once but under ten times. The CDR3 region is CASSLSGLAGVNEQFF. The CDR3 bases are TGTGCCAGCAGTCTCTCGGGACTAGCGGGAGTCAATGAGCAGTTCTTC. The chain employs TRBV12-3 or TRBV12-4 and TRBJ2-1; TRBD2 matches at 14 bases. V lost 5 bases, J lost 6 bases, and 6 bases stayed unmatched. CDR3 length: 16 amino acids.

About this clonotype itself: One junction end does not reproduce the germline sequence, and a read error may be involved. V usage is TRBV20-1 and J usage is TRBJ2-6; D is possibly TRBD1 (5 bases). The CDR3 runs to 16 residues. CDR1 DFQATT and CDR2 SNEGSKA come from the germline V gene (reference sequence). The DNA of the CDR3 is TGCAGTGCTGGAGATCTTGGGGCTTCAGGGGCCAACGTCCTGACTTTC. This gives the protein CSAGDLGASGANVLTF.

This clonotype was picked up a small number of times. In DNA form, the CDR3 reads TGTGCCAGCAGTTACTCAGGGACAGCGATTGGGACTGAAGCTTTCTTT. It yields the protein CASSYSGTAIGTEAFF. The J gene is TRBJ1-1, the V gene TRBV6-5, with 7 positions matching TRBD1. There are 16 residues in the CDR3. The V and J ends lost 0 bases and 5 bases, in that order; junction bases with no gene match: 9. Per germline, CDR1 MNHEY and CDR2 SVGAGI.

The V and J genes are TRBV20-1 and TRBJ2-3; D ambiguous. This CDR3 region has 14 residues. The germline CDR1 and CDR2 sequences are DFQATT and SNEGSKA (reference sequence). Trimming stripped 6 bases from V and 4 bases from J, with 17 bases between. The CDR3 reads CSARRPTEADTQYF. CDR3 bases: TGCAGTGCCAGGCGGCCCACGGAAGCAGATACGCAGTATTTT.

This clonotype showed up many times. The chain links TRBV4-3 to TRBJ1-2, with D possibly TRBD1 on 6 matching bases. This CDR3 comprises 14 residues. Germline V gene sequence: CDR1 LGHNA, CDR2 YSLEER. V lost 0 bases, J lost 8 bases, and 13 bases lay in between. Here the CDR3 reads CASSQDDRQGGYTF. The CDR3 nucleotides are TGCGCCAGCAGCCAAGATGACAGGCAGGGCGGCTACACCTTC.

Only a few counts were recorded for this clonotype. This chain connects TRBV6-2 or TRBV6-3 to TRBJ1-1; D is perhaps TRBD1 (5 bases). The length of the CDR3 is 14 residues. The V end was cut by 11 bases, the J end by 0 bases, with 16 bases between. Germline CDR1 MNHEY, CDR2 SVGEGT. The CDR3 nucleotides are TGTGCCGCCCAAGGGACCACCTTGAACACTGAAGCTTTCTTT. Translation gives CAAQGTTLNTEAFF.

This clonotype has only one observation. The V and J genes are TRBV24-1 and TRBJ1-5; weak D call: TRBD1 (5 bases). Germline V CDR1 and CDR2: KGHDR, SFDVKD. V lost 3 bases and J lost 7, with 12 bases in between. The CDR3 contains 14 residues. The DNA of the CDR3 is TGTGCCACCAGTGATCCGACAGTCCAACAGCCCCAGCATTTT. This sequence encodes CATSDPTVQQPQHF.

The chain employs TRBV6-5 and TRBJ1-5, with a tentative D call TRBD1 (5 bases). The length of the CDR3 is 14 residues. The ends were cut back, 4 bases at V and 6 bases at J, with 13 bases in the middle. The V gene's germline CDR1 is MNHEY and CDR2 SVGAGI. The CDR3 is CASSSRGGSQPQHF. The DNA for the CDR3 is TGTGCCAGCAGTTCAAGGGGTGGTAGTCAGCCCCAGCATTTT.